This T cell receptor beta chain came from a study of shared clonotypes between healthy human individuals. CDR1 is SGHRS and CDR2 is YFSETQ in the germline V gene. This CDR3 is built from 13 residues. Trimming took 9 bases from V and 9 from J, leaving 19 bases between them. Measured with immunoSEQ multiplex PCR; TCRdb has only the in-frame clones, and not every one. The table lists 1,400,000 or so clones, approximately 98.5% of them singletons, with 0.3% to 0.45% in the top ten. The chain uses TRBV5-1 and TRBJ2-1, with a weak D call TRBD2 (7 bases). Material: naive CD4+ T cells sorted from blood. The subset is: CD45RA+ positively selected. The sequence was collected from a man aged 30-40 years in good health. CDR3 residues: CATRGATRSEQFF. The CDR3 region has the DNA TGCGCCACCCGGGGGGCAACCCGCAGTGAGCAGTTCTTC.